This T cell receptor (beta chain) was sequenced for a study of monozygotic twins with cystic fibrosis. Study outcomes and limitations: Co-twins had the most similar V usage for 13 of 16 pairs, J for 8.

The data were produced by immunoSEQ multiplex PCR, yet TCRdb's version contains in-frame clones alone and is incomplete. The top ten hold approximately 2.6% of the sample, which has some 25,000 clones, roughly 96% seen once. CDR3 length: 17 residues. Looked up from germline, CDR1 is SGHTA and CDR2 is FQGNSA. Trimming took 2 bases from V and 6 from J; bases not matched to a gene: 15. With regard to this clone: The target antigen is unknown.

Sequencing used blood. The sequence was obtained from a girl aged 2 to 9 with cystic fibrosis. The V and J genes are TRBV7-2 and TRBJ2-7; 8 bases fit TRBD2. The CDR3 DNA follows: TGTGCCAGCAGCTTAAACGCCGCCGGGACTAGTGACTCCGAGCAGTACTTC. Translating it yields CASSLNAAGTSDSEQYF. The whole variable domain, remainder taken from reference TRBV7-2 and TRBJ2-7, is GAGVSQSPSNKVTEKGKDVELRCDPISGHTALYWYRQSLGQGLEFLIYFQGNSAPDKSGLPSDRFSAERTGGSVSTLTIQRTQQEDSAVYLCASSLNAAGTSDSEQYFGPGTRLTVT.